Below are 6 T cell receptor beta chains sequenced from a single sample in a study of post-analysis software for immune sequencing data. Notes on the study in general: There were about 5 TRBV segments more frequent in patients than controls, and TRBV5-6, TRBV5-1 and TRBV20-1 were among them.

Unique molecular identifiers were present in the TCR beta cDNA libraries. MiXCR, run by TCRdb on the PCR reads, gives a single entry per CDR3 protein. The sample has around 500,000 distinct CDR3 sequences, around 31% seen once. For these receptors, no antigen is known. The sequencing sample was made of blood. The source of these receptors is a girl aged 2-17 years with multiple sclerosis.

This clonotype was observed a few times. The chain combines TRBV7-8 with TRBJ2-7; D is perhaps TRBD1 or TRBD2 (5 bases each). Germline assignment: CDR1 SGHVS and CDR2 FQNEAQ. V lost 3 bases, J lost 6 bases, and 21 bases lay in between. The CDR3 spans 16 residues. The CDR3 DNA reads TGTGCCAGCAGCTTCGGGGCTAGCCTCACTCCTTCCGAGCAGTACTTC. Translated: CASSFGASLTPSEQYF.

This clonotype showed up just a few times. The rearrangement links TRBV6-5 to TRBJ2-5; 11 bases match TRBD2. Trimming removed 4 bases from V and 4 bases from J; junction bases left unmatched: 14. The length of the CDR3 is 18 residues. From germline, CDR1 is MNHEY and CDR2 SVGAGI. The DNA for the CDR3 is TGTGCCAGCAGTTCGGCACTAGCGGGGGTCGATACCGGAGAGACCCAGTACTTC. It yields the protein CASSSALAGVDTGETQYF.

The chain links TRBV4-1 to TRBJ2-1; D might be TRBD1 or TRBD2, each matching 5 bases. This CDR3 contains 16 residues. The germline V and J ends were trimmed by 1 base and 4 bases, with 14 bases remaining between them. Germline-derived CDR1 and CDR2 are MGHRA and YSYEKL. The CDR3 nucleotides are TGCGCCAGCAGCCAAGGGCCAGGGAGCTCTTACAATGAGCAGTTCTTC. Encoded protein: CASSQGPGSSYNEQFF.

The chain has TRBV7-3 and TRBJ2-1, with D tentatively TRBD1 (6 bases). There are 11 residues in the CDR3. V lost 9 bases and J 4 bases, leaving 7 bases between the germline ends. CDR1 is SGHTA and CDR2 is FQGTGA in the germline V gene. As DNA, the CDR3 is TGTGCCAGTGGACAGTACAATGAGCAGTTCTTC. Residues: CASGQYNEQFF.

The chain joins TRBV29-1 to TRBJ2-7; weak D call: TRBD2 (5 bases). The CDR3 contains 11 residues. V was clipped by 6 bases and J by 2 bases, with 8 bases between them. Looked up from germline, CDR1 is SQVTM and CDR2 is ANQGSEA. CDR3 bases: TGCAGCGTCTCTAGCACCTACGAGCAGTACTTC. It specifies CSVSSTYEQYF.

The gene calls are TRBV5-1 and TRBJ2-1; no clear D. Germline lookup yields CDR1 SGHRS and CDR2 YFSETQ. Trimming pared 3 bases from V and 3 bases from J, leaving 13 bases between. The CDR3 extends over 15 amino acids. The CDR3 reads CASSWSGEYYNEQFF. The CDR3 DNA sequence: TGCGCCAGCAGCTGGAGTGGGGAATACTACAATGAGCAGTTCTTC.